One and the same sample provided the 13 T cell receptor beta chains below, sequenced in a study of blood T cell repertoires in COVID-19. Clones were read by immunoSEQ multiplex PCR, and TCRdb kept only the in-frame ones, dropping some. The table has 330,000 or so clones, around 90% seen once. Source material: PBMCs or T cells enriched from blood (not recorded which). These receptors came from a woman under 40 who had recovered from COVID-19.

The chain joins TRBV28 to TRBJ2-1; 7 bases map to TRBD2. V trimming: 4 bases; J trimming: 0 bases; junction bases outside the gene matches: 9. Germline V gives CDR1 MDHEN, CDR2 SYDVKM. The CDR3 contains 17 residues. CDR3 sequence (DNA): TGTGCCAGCAGTTCCACATTAGCGGGTATCTCCTACAATGAGCAGTTCTTC. Its translation is CASSSTLAGISYNEQFF.

The chain carries TRBV19 and TRBJ2-5; possible D gene TRBD2, 6 bases. Germline V CDR1 and CDR2: LNHDA, SQIVND (reference sequence). V lost 8 bases, J lost 5 bases, and 24 bases lay in between. The CDR3 consists of 16 residues. CDR3 region: CASSPTGLGWAETQYF. In DNA, the CDR3 is TGTGCCAGTTCCCCAACGGGACTCGGCTGGGCGGAGACCCAGTACTTC. Full variable domain (rest looked up from reference TRBV19 and TRBJ2-5): DGGITQSPKYLFRKEGQNVTLSCEQNLNHDAMYWYRQDPGQGLRLIYYSQIVNDFQKGDIAEGYSVSREKKESFPLTVTSAQKNPTAFYLCASSPTGLGWAETQYFGPGTRLLVL.

This sequence joins TRBV7-6 and TRBJ2-2, with D possibly being TRBD2 (6 bases). The CDR3 totals 15 residues. V lost 5 bases and J 5 bases, leaving 15 bases between the germline ends. Germline-derived CDR1 and CDR2 are SGHVS and FNYEAQ. CDR3 nucleotides: TGTGCCAGCAGCCCAGGGTGGGCGGGAACCGGGGAGCTGTTTTTT. Translating gives CASSPGWAGTGELFF.

This CDR3 is CASGGWVDGYTF. DNA for the CDR3: TGTGCCAGCGGGGGGTGGGTCGATGGCTACACCTTC. The rearrangement uses TRBV28 and TRBJ1-2, with a possible D match to TRBD1 (5 bases). CDR1 is MDHEN and CDR2 is SYDVKM in the germline V gene. V was trimmed by 8 bases and J by 6 bases, leaving 13 bases between them. This CDR3 spans 12 amino acids.

The rearrangement joins TRBV6-6 to TRBJ1-2; 11 bases map to TRBD1. The CDR3 is 14 residues long. With 0 bases clipped from V and 6 bases from J, the junction kept 0 bases outside the gene matches. In germline, CDR1 is MNHNY, CDR2 SVGAGI (reference sequence). The CDR3 sequence: CASSYSDRGHGYTF. The CDR3 region has the DNA TGTGCCAGCAGTTACTCGGACAGGGGGCATGGCTACACCTTC.

V is TRBV18 and J is TRBJ1-2, with TRBD1 matching over 7 bases. Germline CDR1 reads KGHSH; CDR2 reads LQKENI. The CDR3 runs 14 residues. V lost 5 bases to trimming and J lost 6 bases; unmatched junction nucleotides: 9. DNA for the CDR3: TGTGCCAGCTCAAAAGACAGGGCGGAGAATGGCTACACCTTC. Amino acids: CASSKDRAENGYTF.

This sequence joins TRBV18 and TRBJ1-1, with TRBD1 matching 7 bases. Germline CDR1 reads KGHSH; CDR2 reads LQKENI. V trimming: 6 bases; J trimming: 1 base; junction bases outside the gene matches: 11. The CDR3 runs 16 residues. CDR3 DNA: TGTGCCAGCTCCCCCCCGGGGGACAGATCGAACACTGAAGCTTTCTTT. Translated: CASSPPGDRSNTEAFF.

The chain employs TRBV19 and TRBJ2-7; D might be TRBD1 (6 bases). The germline CDR1 and CDR2 sequences are LNHDA and SQIVND (reference sequence). This CDR3 contains 14 residues. V dropped 3 bases and J dropped 3 bases, with 12 bases sitting between them. CDR3 DNA: TGTGCCAGTAGTATTTTCACAGGGAGCTACGAGCAGTACTTC. It specifies CASSIFTGSYEQYF.

This sequence joins TRBV12-3 or TRBV12-4 and TRBJ2-7; D not resolved. This CDR3 is built from 13 residues. Trimming took 6 bases from V and 0 from J, leaving 9 bases between them. CDR3 coding DNA: TGTGCCAGCAGAATAGACACCTCCTACGAGCAGTACTTC. This codes for CASRIDTSYEQYF.

Here the CDR3 reads CATAGDAYEQYF. Written as DNA, the CDR3 is TGTGCCACTGCGGGAGATGCCTACGAGCAGTACTTC. The chain couples TRBV19 to TRBJ2-7; TRBD2 matches 7 bases. The CDR3 covers 12 residues. V trimming: 10 bases; J trimming: 2 bases; junction bases outside the gene matches: 5. CDR1 LNHDA and CDR2 SQIVND come from the germline V gene (reference sequence).

The rearrangement links TRBV7-3 to TRBJ2-7; D not resolved. The CDR3 totals 14 residues. The ends were cut back, 5 bases at V and 0 bases at J, with 11 bases in the middle. Germline values: CDR1 SGHTA, CDR2 FQGTGA. In DNA form, the CDR3 reads TGTGCCAGCAGCCCCTTGGCCTCCTCCTACGAGCAGTACTTC. Protein product: CASSPLASSYEQYF.

The chain carries TRBV3-1 (or the pseudogene TRBV3-2) and TRBJ1-6, with D perhaps TRBD1 (5 bases). V shed 3 bases and J shed 9 bases, with 9 bases lying between them. The CDR3 is made up of 13 amino acids. Germline V gives CDR1 LGHDT, CDR2 YNNKEL (reference sequence). Here the CDR3 DNA reads TGTGCCAGCAGCCAGGGGCGTTCTTCACCCCTCCACTTT. Translating gives CASSQGRSSPLHF.

V gene TRBV28 combines with J gene TRBJ1-6; perhaps TRBD1 as D (6 bases). The CDR3 consists of 17 residues. V was trimmed by 2 bases and J by 0 bases, leaving 11 bases between them. Looked up from germline, CDR1 is MDHEN and CDR2 is SYDVKM. CDR3: CASSLKGGVSYNSPLHF. CDR3 nucleotide sequence: TGTGCCAGCAGTTTAAAGGGGGGGGTCTCCTATAATTCACCCCTCCACTTT.